This T cell receptor (beta chain) was recovered during a study of T cell repertoires in cytomegalovirus infection. Study-level background: CMV epitopes, recently identified HLA-C-restricted and well-studied HLA-B-restricted, were used. CMV infection and matching HLA type were both indicated by public TCR beta signatures.

General observations from the study: HLA-C-restricted CMV clonotypes gave the most frequent clonotype in two of eight donors.

TCRdb used MiXCR to reprocess the reads, holding one entry per CDR3 protein. This sample has approximately 1,000,000 distinct CDR3 sequences, with about a third found just once. This CDR3 has 13 amino acids. In germline, CDR1 is MNHEY, CDR2 SMNVEV (reference sequence). Trimming removed 6 bases from V and 7 bases from J; junction bases left unmatched: 9. This clonotype was observed a single time. What it binds is unknown. This receptor was obtained from a human donor in good health (CMV status not recorded). Some clones in this sample may be carry-over from other donors' samples. The starting material was cultured CD8+ T cells from PBMCs, obtained from culture after CMV antigen stimulation. The rearrangement joins TRBV27 to TRBJ2-7; 7 nucleotides match TRBD1. The CDR3 DNA is TGTGCCAGCAGCGGATCAGGGGGTTGGGAGCAGTACTTC. It specifies CASSGSGGWEQYF.